This entry is about one TCR beta chain. This entry belongs to a study of T cells in Graves' hyperthyroidism and ophthalmopathy. Authors of the study amplified TCR beta CDR3 regions from RNA transcripts. An initial round of RT-PCR targeting the TCR CDR3 relied on the HTBI primer set. TCRdb ran MiXCR on the multiplex PCR reads and lists one entry per CDR3 protein. The sample lists about 410,000 distinct CDR3 sequences; approximately 14% were seen once. Trimming left V 8 bases short and J 8 bases short, with 19 bases between. Germline loops: CDR1 GTSNPN, CDR2 SVGIG (reference sequence). The CDR3 contains 13 residues.

Material: blood. The rearrangement joins TRBV30 to TRBJ2-1, with D unclear. The sequence was obtained from a man aged 18 to 35 with Graves' ophthalmopathy. This CDR3 reads CAPTDFYSYEQFF. CDR3 in DNA: TGTGCCCCAACCGATTTTTATAGCTATGAGCAGTTCTTC.